The TCR beta chain under discussion was sequenced for a study of OX40 agonist ivuxolimab in advanced cancers. Whole-study results and caveats: Specificity for antigen went undetermined in the expanded peripheral T cells. In general, CD8+ T cells held more expanded clones than CD4+ did, on average.

This clone was counted a few times. Its cognate antigen is unknown. It was autoimmune disease history or systemic immunosuppression that excluded patients. Blood specimens came from baseline, cycle 4 day 1, and cycle 7 day 1. Clones were sequenced by immunoSEQ multiplex PCR, and TCRdb holds only the in-frame ones, with some missing. The table shows around 76,000 clones, with roughly three quarters occurring only once. The receptor was isolated from an adult with an advanced solid tumor such as melanoma, head and neck, liver or kidney cancer. Specimen: CD4+ or CD8+ T cells sorted from blood, collected in a trial of the OX40 agonist ivuxolimab.

The CDR3 is CASSVVRKNTEAFF. As DNA, the CDR3 is TGTGCCAGCAGCGTAGTAAGGAAGAACACTGAAGCTTTCTTT. The chain links TRBV9 to TRBJ1-1; no clear D gene. CDR3 size: 14 residues. Trimming left V 0 bases short and J 1 base short, with 7 bases between. Germline V gives CDR1 SGDLS, CDR2 YYNGEE.